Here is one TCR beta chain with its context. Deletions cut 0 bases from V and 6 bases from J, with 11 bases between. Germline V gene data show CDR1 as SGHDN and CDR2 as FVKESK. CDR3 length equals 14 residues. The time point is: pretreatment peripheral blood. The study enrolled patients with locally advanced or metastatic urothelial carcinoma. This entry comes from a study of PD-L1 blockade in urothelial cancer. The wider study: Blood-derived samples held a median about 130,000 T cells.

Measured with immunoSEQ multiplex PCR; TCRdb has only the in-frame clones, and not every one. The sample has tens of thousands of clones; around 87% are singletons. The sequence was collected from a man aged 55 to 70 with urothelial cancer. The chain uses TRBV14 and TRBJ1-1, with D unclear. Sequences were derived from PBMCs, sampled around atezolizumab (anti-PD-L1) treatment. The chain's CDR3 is CASSQDYSFSEAFF. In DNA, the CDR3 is TGTGCCAGCAGCCAAGATTACAGTTTCTCTGAAGCTTTCTTT.